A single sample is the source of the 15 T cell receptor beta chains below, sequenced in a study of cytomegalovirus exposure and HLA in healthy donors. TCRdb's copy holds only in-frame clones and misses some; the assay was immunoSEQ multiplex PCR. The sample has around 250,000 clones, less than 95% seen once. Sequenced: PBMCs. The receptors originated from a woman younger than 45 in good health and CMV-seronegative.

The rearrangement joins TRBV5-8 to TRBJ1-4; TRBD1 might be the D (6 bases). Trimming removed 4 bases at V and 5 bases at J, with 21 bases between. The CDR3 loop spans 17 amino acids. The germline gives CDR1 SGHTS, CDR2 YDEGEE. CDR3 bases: TGTGCCAGCAGCCCTTGGACAGTGGCCATAACGAATGAAAAACTGTTTTTT. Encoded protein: CASSPWTVAITNEKLFF.

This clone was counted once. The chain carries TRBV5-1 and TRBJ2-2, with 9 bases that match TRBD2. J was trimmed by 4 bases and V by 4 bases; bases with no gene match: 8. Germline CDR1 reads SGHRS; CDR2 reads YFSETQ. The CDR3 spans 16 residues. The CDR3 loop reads CASSLLAGVGTGELFF. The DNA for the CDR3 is TGCGCCAGCAGCCTATTAGCGGGAGTGGGCACCGGGGAGCTGTTTTTT.

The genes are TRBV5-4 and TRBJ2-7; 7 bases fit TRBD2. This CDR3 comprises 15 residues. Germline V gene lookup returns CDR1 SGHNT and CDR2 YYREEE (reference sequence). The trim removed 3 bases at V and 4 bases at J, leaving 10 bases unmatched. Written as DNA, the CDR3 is TGTGCCAGCAGCTCTGGGAGGGTCCCGACATACGAGCAGTACTTC. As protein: CASSSGRVPTYEQYF.

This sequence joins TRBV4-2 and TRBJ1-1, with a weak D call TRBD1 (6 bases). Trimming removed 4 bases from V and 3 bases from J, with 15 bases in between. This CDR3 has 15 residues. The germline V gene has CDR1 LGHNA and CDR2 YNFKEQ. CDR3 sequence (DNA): TGTGCCAGCAGCCTGGATACAGGGAGGGACACTGAAGCTTTCTTT. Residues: CASSLDTGRDTEAFF.

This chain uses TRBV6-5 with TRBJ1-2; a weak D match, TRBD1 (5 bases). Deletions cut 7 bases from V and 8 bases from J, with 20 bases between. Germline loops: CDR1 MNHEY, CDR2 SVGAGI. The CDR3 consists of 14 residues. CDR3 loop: CASIQTGVIGGYTF. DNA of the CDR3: TGTGCCAGCATCCAAACGGGGGTAATCGGGGGCTACACCTTC.

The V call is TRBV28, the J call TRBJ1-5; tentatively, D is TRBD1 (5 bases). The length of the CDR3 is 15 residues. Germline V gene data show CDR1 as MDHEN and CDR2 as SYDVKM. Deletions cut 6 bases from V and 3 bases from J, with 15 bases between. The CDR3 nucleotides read TGTGCCAGCAGAGCCCGGGACCTTTACAATCAGCCCCAGCATTTT. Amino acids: CASRARDLYNQPQHF.

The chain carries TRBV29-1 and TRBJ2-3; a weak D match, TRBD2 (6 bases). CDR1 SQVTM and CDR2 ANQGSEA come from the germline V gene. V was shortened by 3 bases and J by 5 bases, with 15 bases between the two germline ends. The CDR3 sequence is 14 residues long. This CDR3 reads CSVDGREDGDTQYF. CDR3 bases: TGCAGCGTTGACGGCAGGGAGGATGGAGATACGCAGTATTTT.

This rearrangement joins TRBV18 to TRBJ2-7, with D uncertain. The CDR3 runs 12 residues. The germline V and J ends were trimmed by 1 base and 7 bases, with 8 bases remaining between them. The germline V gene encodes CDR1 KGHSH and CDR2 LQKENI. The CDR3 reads CASSPRQEEQYF. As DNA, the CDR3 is TGTGCCAGCTCACCACGGCAAGAGGAGCAGTACTTC.

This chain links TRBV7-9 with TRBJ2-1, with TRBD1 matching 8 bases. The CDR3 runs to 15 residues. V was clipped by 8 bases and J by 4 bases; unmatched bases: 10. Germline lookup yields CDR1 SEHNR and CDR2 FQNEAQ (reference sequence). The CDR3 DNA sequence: TGTGCCAGCGGCGCCGGGACAGGCTCATACAATGAGCAGTTCTTC. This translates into CASGAGTGSYNEQFF.

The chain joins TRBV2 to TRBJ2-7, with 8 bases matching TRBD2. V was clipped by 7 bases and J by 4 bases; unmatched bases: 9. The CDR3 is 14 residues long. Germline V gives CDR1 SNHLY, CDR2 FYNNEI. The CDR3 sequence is CASNHGTREYEQYF. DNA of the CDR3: TGTGCCAGCAATCACGGGACTAGAGAGTACGAGCAGTACTTC.

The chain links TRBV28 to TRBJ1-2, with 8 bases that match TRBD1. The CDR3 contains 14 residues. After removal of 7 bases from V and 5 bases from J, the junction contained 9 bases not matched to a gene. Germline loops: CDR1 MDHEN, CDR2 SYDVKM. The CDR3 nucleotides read TGTGCCAGCATGGACAGGGAAACTTTATATGGCTACACCTTC. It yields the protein CASMDRETLYGYTF.

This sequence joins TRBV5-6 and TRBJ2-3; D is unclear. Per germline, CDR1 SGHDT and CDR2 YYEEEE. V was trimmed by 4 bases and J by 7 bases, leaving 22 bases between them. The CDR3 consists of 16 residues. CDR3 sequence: CASSPNGPSLPHTQYF. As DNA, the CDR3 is TGTGCCAGCAGCCCGAATGGACCATCCCTTCCCCATACGCAGTATTTT.

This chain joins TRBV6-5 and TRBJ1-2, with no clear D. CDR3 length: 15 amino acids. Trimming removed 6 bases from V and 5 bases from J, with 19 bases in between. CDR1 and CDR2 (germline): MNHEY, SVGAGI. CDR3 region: CASRRSGQSSYGYTF. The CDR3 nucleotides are TGTGCCAGCAGACGATCGGGCCAGTCATCGTATGGCTACACCTTC.

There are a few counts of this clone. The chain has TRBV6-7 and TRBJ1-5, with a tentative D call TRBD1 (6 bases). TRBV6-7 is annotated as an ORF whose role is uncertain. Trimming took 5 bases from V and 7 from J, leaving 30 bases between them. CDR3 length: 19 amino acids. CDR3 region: CASSRHRSGLQGMRQPQHF. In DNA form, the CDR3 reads TGTGCCAGCAGTCGTCACAGGTCGGGTTTACAGGGAATGAGGCAGCCCCAGCATTTT.

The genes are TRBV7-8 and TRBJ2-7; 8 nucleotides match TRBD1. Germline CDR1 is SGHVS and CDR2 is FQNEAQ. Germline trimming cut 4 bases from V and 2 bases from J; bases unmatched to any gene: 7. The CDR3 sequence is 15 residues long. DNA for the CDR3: TGTGCCAGCAGCTCTTACAGGGGGGTCACCTACGAGCAGTACTTC. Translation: CASSSYRGVTYEQYF.